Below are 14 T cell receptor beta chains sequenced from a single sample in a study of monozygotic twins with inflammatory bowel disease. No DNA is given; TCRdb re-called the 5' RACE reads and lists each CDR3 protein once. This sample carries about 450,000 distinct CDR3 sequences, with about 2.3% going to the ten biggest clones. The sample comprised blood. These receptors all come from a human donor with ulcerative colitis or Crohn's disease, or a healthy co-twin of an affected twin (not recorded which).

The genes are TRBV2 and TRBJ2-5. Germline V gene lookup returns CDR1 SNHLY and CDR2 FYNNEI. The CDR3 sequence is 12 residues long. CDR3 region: CASGHIQETQYF.

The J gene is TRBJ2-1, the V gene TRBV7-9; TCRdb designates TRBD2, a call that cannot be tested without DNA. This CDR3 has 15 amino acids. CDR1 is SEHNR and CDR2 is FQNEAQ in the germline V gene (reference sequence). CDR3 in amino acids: CASSWAVAGGNEQFF.

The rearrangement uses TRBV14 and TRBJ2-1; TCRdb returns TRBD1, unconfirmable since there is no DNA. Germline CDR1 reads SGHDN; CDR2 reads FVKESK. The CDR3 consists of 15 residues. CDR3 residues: CASSPDGQGSNEQFF.

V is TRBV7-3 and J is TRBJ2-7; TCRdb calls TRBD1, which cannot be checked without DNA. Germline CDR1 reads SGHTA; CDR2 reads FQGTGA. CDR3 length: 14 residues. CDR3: CASSLIPGAYEQYF.

CDR3 sequence: CASSLGNTAGELFF. The gene calls are TRBV27 and TRBJ2-2. Germline CDR1 and CDR2: MNHEY and SMNVEV (reference sequence). The CDR3 is made up of 14 amino acids.

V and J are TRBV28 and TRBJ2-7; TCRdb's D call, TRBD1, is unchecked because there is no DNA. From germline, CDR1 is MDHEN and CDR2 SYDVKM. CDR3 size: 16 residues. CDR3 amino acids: CASSLGQATLTYEQYF.

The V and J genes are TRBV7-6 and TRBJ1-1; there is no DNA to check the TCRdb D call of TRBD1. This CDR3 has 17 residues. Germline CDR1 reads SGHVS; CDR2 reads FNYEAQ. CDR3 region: CASSLSGTGGMNTEAFF. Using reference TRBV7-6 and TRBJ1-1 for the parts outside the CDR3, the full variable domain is GAGVSQSPRYKVTKRGQDVALRCDPISGHVSLYWYRQALGQGPEFLTYFNYEAQQDKSGLPNDRFSAERPEGSISTLTIQRTEQRDSAMYRCASSLSGTGGMNTEAFFGQGTRLTVV.

Here the CDR3 reads CATSDDSTSNSNQPQHF. This sequence joins TRBV24-1 and TRBJ1-5; as DNA is missing, the TRBD1 call by TCRdb cannot be tested. This CDR3 is built from 17 residues. Germline CDR1 is KGHDR and CDR2 is SFDVKD.

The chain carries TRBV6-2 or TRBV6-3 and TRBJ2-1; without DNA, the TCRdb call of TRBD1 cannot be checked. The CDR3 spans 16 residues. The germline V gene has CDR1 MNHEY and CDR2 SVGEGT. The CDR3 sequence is CASSYSGQGIGDEQFF.

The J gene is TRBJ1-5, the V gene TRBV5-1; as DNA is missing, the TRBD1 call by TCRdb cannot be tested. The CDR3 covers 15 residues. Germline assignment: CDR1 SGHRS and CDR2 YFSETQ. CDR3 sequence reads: CATSPTGDSNQPQHF.

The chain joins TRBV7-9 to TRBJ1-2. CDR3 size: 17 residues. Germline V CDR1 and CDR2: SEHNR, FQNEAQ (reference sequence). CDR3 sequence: CASSLGPSGGRNYGYTF. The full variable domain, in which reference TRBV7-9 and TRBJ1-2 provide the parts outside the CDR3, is DTGVSQNPRHKITKRGQNVTFRCDPISEHNRLYWYRQTLGQGPEFLTYFQNEAQLEKSRLLSDRFSAERPKGSFSTLEIQRTEQGDSAMYLCASSLGPSGGRNYGYTFGSGTRLTVV.

CDR3: CSVEDQGDKETQYF. This chain uses TRBV29-1 with TRBJ2-5; there is no DNA to check the TCRdb D call of TRBD1. The CDR3 runs 14 residues. CDR1 and CDR2 from the germline V gene are SQVTM and ANQGSEA.

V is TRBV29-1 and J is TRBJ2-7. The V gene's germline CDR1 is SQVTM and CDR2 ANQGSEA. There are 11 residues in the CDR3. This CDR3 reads CSVEYLYEQYF.

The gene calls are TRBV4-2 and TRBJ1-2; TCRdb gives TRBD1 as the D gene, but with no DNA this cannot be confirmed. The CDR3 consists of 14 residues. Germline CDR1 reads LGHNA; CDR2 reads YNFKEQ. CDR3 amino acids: CASSQQDSPYGYTF.